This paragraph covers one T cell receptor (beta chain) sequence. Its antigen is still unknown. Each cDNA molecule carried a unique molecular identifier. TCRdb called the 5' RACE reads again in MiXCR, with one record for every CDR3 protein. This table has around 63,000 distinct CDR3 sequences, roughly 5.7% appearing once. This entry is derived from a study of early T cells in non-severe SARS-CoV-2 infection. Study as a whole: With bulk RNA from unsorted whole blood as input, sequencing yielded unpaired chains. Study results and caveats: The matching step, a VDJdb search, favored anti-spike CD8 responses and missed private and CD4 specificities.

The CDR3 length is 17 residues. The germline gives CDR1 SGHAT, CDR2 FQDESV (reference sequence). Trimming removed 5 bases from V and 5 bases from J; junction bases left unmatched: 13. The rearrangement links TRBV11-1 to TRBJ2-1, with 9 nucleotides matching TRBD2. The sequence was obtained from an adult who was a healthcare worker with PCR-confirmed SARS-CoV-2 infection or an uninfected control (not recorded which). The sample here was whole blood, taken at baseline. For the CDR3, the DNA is TGTGCCAGCAGCCCCTCCTTCCTAGCGGGGCTCAACAATGAGCAGTTCTTC. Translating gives CASSPSFLAGLNNEQFF.